This TCR beta chain was retrieved from a study of T cells after yellow fever vaccination. TCRdb analysed the 5' RACE reads with MiXCR anew, one entry per CDR3 protein. The sample includes tens of thousands of distinct CDR3 sequences, almost 8% of them seen just once. Notes on this clonotype: Its antigen is not known.

V lost 5 bases to trimming and J lost 9 bases, with 9 bases between them. CDR3 length: 11 amino acids. Germline CDR1 reads MGHDK; CDR2 reads SYGVNS. General study results and limits: Researchers noted that a small share of clonotypes showed up in both CD4 and CD8 compartments.

Sequences were derived from CD8+ T cells sorted from PBMCs, sampled on the day of the yellow fever booster vaccination. The chain uses TRBV25-1 and TRBJ2-3; D perhaps matches TRBD2 (5 bases). The sequence was obtained from a man in his thirties or forties who received the YFV17D yellow fever vaccine. The CDR3 DNA reads as TGTGCCAGCAGTCCCAGCGGCACGCAGTATTTT. This codes for CASSPSGTQYF.